This T cell receptor (beta chain) comes out of a study of cytomegalovirus exposure and HLA in healthy donors. The study ran its PCR with 60 Vbeta and 13 Jbeta primers. TCRdb's copy holds only in-frame clones and misses some; the assay was immunoSEQ multiplex PCR. The table shows approximately 170,000 clones, with roughly 84% occurring only once. As concerns this clone: The target antigen is unknown.

This CDR3 is 16 amino acids long. In germline, CDR1 is MNHEY, CDR2 SMNVEV (reference sequence). V was pared by 1 base and J by 1 base, with 10 bases between. Study results and limitations: When a later analysis compared HLA-associated TCR beta chains with equally common others, the HLA-associated chains turned out to be more clonally expanded and to have lower generation probabilities. Within the data, a cluster of highly shared sequence variants was likely a sequencing artifact. In an earlier analysis, most TCR beta V segments were productive about 90% or about 30% of the time. In a later analysis, approximately 15,000 TCR beta sequences were associated with HLA alleles at 0.05 false discovery rate.

The sequence came from a male donor in good health and CMV-seronegative. The chain employs TRBV27 and TRBJ2-2; possible D gene TRBD1, 6 bases. Sequenced sample: PBMCs. The CDR3, as DNA: TGTGCCAGCAGTTTATATCTACAGGGGAACACCGGGGAGCTGTTTTTT. Translation: CASSLYLQGNTGELFF.